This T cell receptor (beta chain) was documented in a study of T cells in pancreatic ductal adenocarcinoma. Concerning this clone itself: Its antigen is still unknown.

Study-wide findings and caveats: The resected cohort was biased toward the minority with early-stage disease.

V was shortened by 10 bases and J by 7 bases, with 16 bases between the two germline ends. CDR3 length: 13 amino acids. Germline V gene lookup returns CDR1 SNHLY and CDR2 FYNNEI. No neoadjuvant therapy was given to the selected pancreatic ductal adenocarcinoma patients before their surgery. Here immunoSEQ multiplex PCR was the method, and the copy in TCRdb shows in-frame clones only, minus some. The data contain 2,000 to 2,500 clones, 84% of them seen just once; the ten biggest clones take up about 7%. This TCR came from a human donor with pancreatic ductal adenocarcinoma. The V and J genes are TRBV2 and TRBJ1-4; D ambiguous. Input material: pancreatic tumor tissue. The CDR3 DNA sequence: TGTGCCATCCCGGAGAGGGAAGGTGAAAAACTGTTTTTT. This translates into CAIPEREGEKLFF.